This T cell receptor (beta chain) was found in a study of T cell clonality in common variable immunodeficiency. With V trimmed by 3 bases and J by 2 bases, 3 bases remained unmatched. Germline V gene data show CDR1 as SGHNT and CDR2 as YENEEA. The CDR3 spans 15 residues. Blood samples were heparinized, about 4.5 to 9 ml per donor. Overall study findings and caveats: Fewer deletions and N-nucleotide insertions were reportedly seen in common variable immunodeficiency TCR beta sequences. Compared with healthy controls, CVID subjects showed increased TCRbeta clonality, mostly in about a third. Compared with controls, CVID subjects had fewer shared TCRbeta clones.

This clone was seen many times. Its matching antigen is unknown. The read finishes 3 residues shy of the CDR3 end, and the germline J gene is used to complete it. TCRdb's copy holds only in-frame clones and misses some; the assay was immunoSEQ multiplex PCR. The repertoire consists of over 35,000 clones, none detected only once. The sample comprised peripheral blood mononuclear cells. This sequence was found in a person between 18 and 69 years old in good health. The J gene is TRBJ2-7, the V gene TRBV11-3; 11 positions match TRBD1. The covered CDR3 bases are TGTGCCAGCAGCTTCCGGGACAGGGGGACCTACGAG. This codes for CASSFRDRGTYE. The full CDR3 reads CASSFRDRGTYEQYF.